This TCR beta chain was retrieved from a study of glioma-infiltrating T cells after dendritic cell vaccination. Study information: The vaccine used monocyte-derived dendritic cells pulsed overnight with autologous tumor lysate.

Documented time point: after dendritic cell vaccination, including at tumor progression/relapse. TCRB CDR3 was amplified from 2 ug genomic DNA or less. Data came from immunoSEQ multiplex PCR; TCRdb stores just in-frame clones and leaves some out. The sample gives about 110,000 clones, nearly 90% of which show up once; more than 2.5% is in the top ten. The sequence was obtained from a human donor with glioblastoma. The sample consisted of blood, taken after dendritic cell vaccination.

CDR3 loop: CASKPGHYTGELFF. In DNA form, the CDR3 reads TGTGCCAGCAAACCGGGACACTACACCGGGGAGCTGTTTTTT. The chain couples TRBV5-6 to TRBJ2-2; D possibly corresponds to TRBD1 (6 bases). CDR1 and CDR2 (germline): SGHDT, YYEEEE. V was shortened by 6 bases and J by 3 bases, with 12 bases between the two germline ends. The CDR3 is made up of 14 amino acids.